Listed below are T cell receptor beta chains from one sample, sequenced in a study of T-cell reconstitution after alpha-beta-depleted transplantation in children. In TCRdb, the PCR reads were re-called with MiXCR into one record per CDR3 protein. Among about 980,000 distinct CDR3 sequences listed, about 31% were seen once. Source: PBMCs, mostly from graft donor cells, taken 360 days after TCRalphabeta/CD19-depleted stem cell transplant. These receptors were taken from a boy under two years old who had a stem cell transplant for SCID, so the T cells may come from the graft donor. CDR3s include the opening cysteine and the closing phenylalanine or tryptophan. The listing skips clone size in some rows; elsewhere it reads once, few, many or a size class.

CDR3: CASSWGTESSGANVLTF; V: TRBV5-1; size: -; J: TRBJ2-6
CDR3: CASSFGLARTNEQFF; V: TRBV6-5; size: -; J: TRBJ2-1
CDR3: CASGLQPGQLTGNTIYF; V: TRBV27; size: -; J: TRBJ1-3
CDR3: CASSLSGPRYEQYF; V: TRBV5-5; size: -; J: TRBJ2-7
CDR3: CSVTLTSGAYNEQFF; V: TRBV29-1; size: many; J: TRBJ2-1
CDR3: CASSLRDSSLDEQFF; V: TRBV5-1; size: -; J: TRBJ2-1
CDR3: CAISKEGQETQYF; V: TRBV10-3; size: many; J: TRBJ2-5
CDR3: CASSQQVAGETQYF; V: TRBV4-1; size: -; J: TRBJ2-5
CDR3: CASSFGQGRYTGELFF; V: TRBV5-8; size: many; J: TRBJ2-2
CDR3: CAIRASGGYTGELFF; V: TRBV10-3; size: -; J: TRBJ2-2
CDR3: CASSPSRVDKNIQYF; V: TRBV7-8; size: once; J: TRBJ2-4
CDR3: CASSRSRTGGTNEQFF; V: TRBV5-1; size: -; J: TRBJ2-1
CDR3: CASSPWGSGAQETQYF; V: TRBV27; size: -; J: TRBJ2-5
CDR3: CASSQAGPFNEQFF; V: TRBV4-2; size: few; J: TRBJ2-1
CDR3: CASSWTVDTEAFF; V: TRBV12-3/TRBV12-4; size: few; J: TRBJ1-1
CDR3: CASSPLGQSSSYEQYF; V: TRBV12-3/TRBV12-4; size: -; J: TRBJ2-7
CDR3: CASSVLRGFSTDTQYF; V: TRBV28; size: few; J: TRBJ2-3
CDR3: CATSGQGTDTQYF; V: TRBV18; size: few; J: TRBJ2-3
CDR3: CASSQHGSMNTEAFF; V: TRBV7-9; size: few; J: TRBJ1-1
CDR3: CSARDQQGVRYEQYF; V: TRBV20-1; size: few; J: TRBJ2-7
CDR3: CASSLARSTLETQYF; V: TRBV7-6; size: -; J: TRBJ2-5
CDR3: CAWGPGYEQFF; V: TRBV7-9; size: -; J: TRBJ2-1
CDR3: CASSHGVFHEQYF; V: TRBV3-1; size: -; J: TRBJ2-7
CDR3: CASSLTPGLRGYTF; V: TRBV12-3/TRBV12-4; size: few; J: TRBJ1-2
CDR3: CASSTRLAGVSDTQYF; V: TRBV13; size: -; J: TRBJ2-3
CDR3: CSARPGTSGVFGIQYF; V: TRBV20-1; size: few; J: TRBJ2-4
CDR3: CASSTGLAGETDTQYF; V: TRBV5-1; size: -; J: TRBJ2-3
CDR3: CASSPGQGADSNQPQHF; V: TRBV7-9; size: -; J: TRBJ1-5
CDR3: CASSAPGVDTQYF; V: TRBV2; size: -; J: TRBJ2-3
CDR3: CASSSVGPGSITAYEQYF; V: TRBV12-3/TRBV12-4; size: few; J: TRBJ2-7
CDR3: CASSRPEGYNEQFF; V: TRBV9; size: many; J: TRBJ2-1
CDR3: CASSLIGRTGLKEGTDTQYF; V: TRBV28; size: -; J: TRBJ2-3
CDR3: CASAGGATGDTEAFF; V: TRBV28; size: -; J: TRBJ1-1
CDR3: CASSYPGQGAHEQYF; V: TRBV5-4; size: once; J: TRBJ2-7
CDR3: CASSQDPQGRKGYTF; V: TRBV4-3; size: few; J: TRBJ1-2
CDR3: CASSDQGSGYEQYF; V: TRBV12-3/TRBV12-4; size: few; J: TRBJ2-7
CDR3: CATSRVAGTRTDTQYF; V: TRBV15; size: once; J: TRBJ2-3
CDR3: CASSVGAVGYEQYF; V: TRBV9; size: many; J: TRBJ2-7